The TCR beta chain under discussion was sequenced for a study of cytomegalovirus exposure and HLA in healthy donors. V lost 2 bases and J lost 4, with 12 bases in between. There are 15 residues in the CDR3. From germline, CDR1 is MNHNY and CDR2 SVGAGI (reference sequence). The PCR was carried out with 60 Vbeta primers and 13 Jbeta primers. The assay was immunoSEQ multiplex PCR, and TCRdb's table has in-frame clones only and misses some. This sample's clone table lists fewer than 150,000 clones. The receptor was isolated from a woman between 55 and 75 years old in good health and CMV-seronegative. Material for sequencing was PBMCs. The chain combines TRBV6-6 with TRBJ1-3; D perhaps matches TRBD1 (5 bases). The CDR3 DNA sequence: TGTGCCAGCAGTTACCTTGGGGCCTCCGGAAACACCATATATTTT. This gives the protein CASSYLGASGNTIYF.